The following is a TCR beta chain sequence with its context. In the authors' workflow: Using reference gene primer amplification, nucleated cell counts were estimated. TCRdb's copy holds only in-frame clones and misses some; the assay was immunoSEQ multiplex PCR. V and J calls and clone size are those listed in that table; D and trimming were worked out from the DNA. The table records just under 350,000 clones, about 90% of them present only once. These data belong to a study of blood T cell repertoires in COVID-19. The CDR3 spans 13 residues. Losses at the gene ends were 5 bases for V and 9 bases for J; bases not matched to a gene: 5. CDR1 is SEHNR, CDR2 FQNEAQ, per germline (reference sequence).

The specimen was peripheral blood. The TCR was taken from a woman aged 45-65 years with COVID-19, enrolled during active disease. The chain combines TRBV7-9 with TRBJ2-1; 9 bases map to TRBD2. CDR3 amino acids: CASSVGAGGEQFF. The CDR3 coding sequence is TGTGCCAGCAGCGTAGGAGCGGGGGGTGAGCAGTTCTTC.